The clone carrying this TCR beta chain was counted between two and nine times. Its antigen is still unknown. This sample was included in a study of T cell repertoires in cytomegalovirus infection. Study summary: Matching HLA type and CMV infection were both indicated by public TCR beta signatures. Points from the study as a whole: Cumulative public TCR beta family frequency identified carriers of CMV plus the relevant HLA.

The CDR3 spans 12 residues. The ends were cut back, 7 bases at V and 1 base at J, with 10 bases in the middle. The germline V gene has CDR1 DFQATT and CDR2 SNEGSKA (reference sequence). Using its own MiXCR run on the reads, TCRdb lists one record per CDR3 protein. The sample consists of just over 300,000 distinct CDR3 sequences, 15% to 20% of them appearing once. The source material was PBMCs. This sequence was found in a human donor in good health (CMV status not recorded). Some clones in this sample may be carry-over from other donors' samples. This chain links TRBV20-1 with TRBJ2-5; weak D call: TRBD2 (6 bases). CDR3 amino acids: CSGHSGQETQYF. The CDR3 DNA sequence: TGCAGTGGGCATAGCGGCCAAGAGACCCAGTACTTC.